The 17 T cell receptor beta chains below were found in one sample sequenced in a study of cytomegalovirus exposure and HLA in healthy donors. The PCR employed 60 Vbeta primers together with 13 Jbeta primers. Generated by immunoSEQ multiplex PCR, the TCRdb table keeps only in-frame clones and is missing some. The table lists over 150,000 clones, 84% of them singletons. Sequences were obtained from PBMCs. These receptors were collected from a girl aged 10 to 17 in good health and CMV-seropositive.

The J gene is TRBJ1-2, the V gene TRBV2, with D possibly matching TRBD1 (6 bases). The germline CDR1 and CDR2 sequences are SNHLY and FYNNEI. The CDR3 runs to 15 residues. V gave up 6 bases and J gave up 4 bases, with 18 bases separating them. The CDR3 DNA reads TGTGCCAGCAGCCCACCCGGACAGCCAACCTATGGCTACACCTTC. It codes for CASSPPGQPTYGYTF.

CDR3 sequence reads: CASILKEGANTEAFF. The DNA of the CDR3 is TGTGCCAGTATACTAAAGGAGGGGGCAAATACTGAAGCTTTCTTT. V is TRBV19 and J is TRBJ1-1; TRBD1 matches 7 bases. CDR3 length: 15 residues. J lost 5 bases, V lost 7 bases, and 13 bases had no gene match. CDR1 and CDR2 (germline): LNHDA, SQIVND (reference sequence).

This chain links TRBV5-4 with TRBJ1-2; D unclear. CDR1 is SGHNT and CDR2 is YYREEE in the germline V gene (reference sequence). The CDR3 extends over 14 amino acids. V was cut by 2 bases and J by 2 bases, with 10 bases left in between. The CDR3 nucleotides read TGTGCCAGCAGCTTTGAGTCACCCAACTATGGCTACACCTTC. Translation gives CASSFESPNYGYTF.

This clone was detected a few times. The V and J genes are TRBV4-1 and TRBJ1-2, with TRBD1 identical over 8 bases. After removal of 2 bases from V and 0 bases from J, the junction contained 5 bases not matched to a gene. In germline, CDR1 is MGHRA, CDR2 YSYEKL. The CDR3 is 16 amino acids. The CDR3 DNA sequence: TGCGCCAGCAGCCAACCAAGACAGGGGTCTAACTATGGCTACACCTTC. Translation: CASSQPRQGSNYGYTF.

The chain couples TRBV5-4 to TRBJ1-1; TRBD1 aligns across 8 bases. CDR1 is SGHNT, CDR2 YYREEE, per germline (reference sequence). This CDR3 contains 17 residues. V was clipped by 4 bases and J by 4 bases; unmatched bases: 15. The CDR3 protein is CASSPGQGAGLGTEAFF. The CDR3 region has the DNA TGTGCCAGCAGCCCTGGACAGGGAGCTGGATTAGGCACTGAAGCTTTCTTT.

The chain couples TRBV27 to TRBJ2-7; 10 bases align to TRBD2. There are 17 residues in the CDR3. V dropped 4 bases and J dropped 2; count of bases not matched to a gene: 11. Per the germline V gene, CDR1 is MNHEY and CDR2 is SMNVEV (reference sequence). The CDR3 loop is CASSSHLLAGHPYEQYF. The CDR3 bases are TGTGCCAGCAGTTCCCACTTACTAGCGGGGCATCCCTACGAGCAGTACTTC.

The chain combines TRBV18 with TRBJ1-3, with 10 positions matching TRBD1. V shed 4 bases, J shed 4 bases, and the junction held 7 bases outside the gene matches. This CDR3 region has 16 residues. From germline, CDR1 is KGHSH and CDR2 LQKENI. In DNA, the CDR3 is TGTGCCAGCTCACGAGGACAGGGGGGTGAAGGAAACACCATATATTTT. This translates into CASSRGQGGEGNTIYF.

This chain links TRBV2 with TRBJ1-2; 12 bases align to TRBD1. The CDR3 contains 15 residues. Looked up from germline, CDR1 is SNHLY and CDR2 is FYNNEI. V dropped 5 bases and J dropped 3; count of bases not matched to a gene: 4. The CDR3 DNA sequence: TGTGCCAGCAGTTCCGGGACAGGGGGCCACTATGGCTACACCTTC. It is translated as CASSSGTGGHYGYTF. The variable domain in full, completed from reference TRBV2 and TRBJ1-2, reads EPEVTQTPSHQVTQMGQEVILRCVPISNHLYFYWYRQILGQKVEFLVSFYNNEISEKSEIFDDQFSVERPDGSNFTLKIRSTKLEDSAMYFCASSSGTGGHYGYTFGSGTRLTVV.

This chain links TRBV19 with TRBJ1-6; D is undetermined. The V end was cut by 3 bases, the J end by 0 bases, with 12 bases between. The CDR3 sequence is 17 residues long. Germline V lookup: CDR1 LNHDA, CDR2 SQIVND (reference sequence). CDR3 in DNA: TGTGCCAGTAGTATGCTTACAACCCGCTCCTATAATTCACCCCTCCACTTT. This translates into CASSMLTTRSYNSPLHF.

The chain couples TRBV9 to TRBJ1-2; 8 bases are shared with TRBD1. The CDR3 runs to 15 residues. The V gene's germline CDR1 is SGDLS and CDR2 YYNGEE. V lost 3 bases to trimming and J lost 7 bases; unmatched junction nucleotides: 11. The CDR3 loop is CASSGVSRGLSGYTF. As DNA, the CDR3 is TGTGCCAGCAGCGGAGTAAGCAGGGGGCTAAGTGGCTACACCTTC. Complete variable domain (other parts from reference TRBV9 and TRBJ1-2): DSGVTQTPKHLITATGQRVTLRCSPRSGDLSVYWYQQSLDQGLQFLIQYYNGEERAKGNILERFSAQQFPDLHSELNLSSLELGDSALYFCASSGVSRGLSGYTFGSGTRLTVV.

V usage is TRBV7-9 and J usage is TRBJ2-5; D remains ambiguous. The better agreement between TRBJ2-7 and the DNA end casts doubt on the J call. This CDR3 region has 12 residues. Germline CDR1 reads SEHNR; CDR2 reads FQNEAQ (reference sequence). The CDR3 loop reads CASSSNSYEQYF. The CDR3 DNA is TGTGCCAGCAGTAGCAACTCCTACGAGCAGTACTTC.

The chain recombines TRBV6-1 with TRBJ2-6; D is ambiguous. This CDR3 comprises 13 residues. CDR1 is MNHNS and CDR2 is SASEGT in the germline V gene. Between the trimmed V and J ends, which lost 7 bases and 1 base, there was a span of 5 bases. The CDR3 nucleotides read TGTGCCAGCACAATTTCTGGGGCCAACGTCCTGACTTTC. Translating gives CASTISGANVLTF.

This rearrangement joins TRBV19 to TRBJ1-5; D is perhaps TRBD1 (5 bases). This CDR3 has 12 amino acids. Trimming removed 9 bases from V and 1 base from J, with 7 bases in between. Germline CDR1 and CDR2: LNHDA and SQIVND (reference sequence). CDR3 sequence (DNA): TGTGCCAGCAGGGCGAGCAATCAGCCCCAGCATTTT. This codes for CASRASNQPQHF.

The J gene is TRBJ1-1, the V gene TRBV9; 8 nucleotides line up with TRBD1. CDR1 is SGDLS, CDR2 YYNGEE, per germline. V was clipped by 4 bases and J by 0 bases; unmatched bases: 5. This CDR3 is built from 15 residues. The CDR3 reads CASSRGTGMNTEAFF. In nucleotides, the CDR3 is TGTGCCAGCAGCAGAGGGACAGGAATGAACACTGAAGCTTTCTTT. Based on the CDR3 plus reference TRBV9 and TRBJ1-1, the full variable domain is DSGVTQTPKHLITATGQRVTLRCSPRSGDLSVYWYQQSLDQGLQFLIQYYNGEERAKGNILERFSAQQFPDLHSELNLSSLELGDSALYFCASSRGTGMNTEAFFGQGTRLTVV.

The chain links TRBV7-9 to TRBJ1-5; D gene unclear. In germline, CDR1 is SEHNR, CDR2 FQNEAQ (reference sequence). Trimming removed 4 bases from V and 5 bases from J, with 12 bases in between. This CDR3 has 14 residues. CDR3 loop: CASSSTESDQPQHF. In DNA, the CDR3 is TGTGCCAGCAGCTCCACAGAATCCGATCAGCCCCAGCATTTT.

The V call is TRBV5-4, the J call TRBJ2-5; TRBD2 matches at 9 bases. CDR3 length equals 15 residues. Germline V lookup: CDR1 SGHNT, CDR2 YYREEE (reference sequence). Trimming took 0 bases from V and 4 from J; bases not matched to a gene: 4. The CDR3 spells CASSLGGAGGETQYF. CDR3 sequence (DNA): TGTGCCAGCAGCTTGGGGGGAGCGGGGGGAGAGACCCAGTACTTC.

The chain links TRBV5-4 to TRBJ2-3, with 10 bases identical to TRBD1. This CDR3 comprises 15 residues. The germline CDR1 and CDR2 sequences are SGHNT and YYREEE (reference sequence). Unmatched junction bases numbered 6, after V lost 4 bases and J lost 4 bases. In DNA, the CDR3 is TGTGCCAGCAGCCAAAGACAGGGGGCGGCAGATACGCAGTATTTT. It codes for CASSQRQGAADTQYF.